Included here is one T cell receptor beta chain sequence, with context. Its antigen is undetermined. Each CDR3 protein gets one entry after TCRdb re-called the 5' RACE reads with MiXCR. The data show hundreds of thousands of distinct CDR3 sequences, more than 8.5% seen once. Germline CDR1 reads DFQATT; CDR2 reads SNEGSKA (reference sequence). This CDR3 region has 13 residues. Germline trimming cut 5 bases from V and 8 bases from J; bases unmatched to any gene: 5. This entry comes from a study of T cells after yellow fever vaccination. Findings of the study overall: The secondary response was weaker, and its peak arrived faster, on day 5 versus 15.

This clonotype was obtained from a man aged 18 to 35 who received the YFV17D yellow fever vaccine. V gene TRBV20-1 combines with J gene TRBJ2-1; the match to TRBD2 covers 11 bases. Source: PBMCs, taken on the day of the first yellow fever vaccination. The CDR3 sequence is CSALAGGPYEQFF. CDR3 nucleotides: TGCAGTGCTTTAGCGGGGGGGCCCTATGAGCAGTTCTTC.